These T cell receptor beta chains were read from a single sample in a study of cytomegalovirus exposure and HLA in healthy donors. The assay was immunoSEQ multiplex PCR, and TCRdb's table has in-frame clones only and misses some. The sample gives about 120,000 clones, approximately 72% of which show up once; around 30% is in the top ten. The specimen sequenced was PBMCs. Every receptor here comes from a man in his 60s in good health and CMV-seropositive. The CDR3 runs from the conserved cysteine through the conserved F or W. The D gene is left open where the match is weak. Clone sizes are given selectively: once, few, many, or a class where the clone is expanded.

j_call | clone_size | v_call | d_call | cdr3_nt | cdr3_aa
TRBJ2-4 | . | TRBV28 | . | TGTGCCAGCTATCGCTTGGGAGCCAAAAACAGTCAGTACTTC | CASYRLGAKNSQYF
TRBJ2-1 | . | TRBV11-2 | TRBD2 | TGTGCCAGCAGCACTAGCGGGAACCACAATGAGCAGTTCTTC | CASSTSGNHNEQFF
TRBJ1-2 | . | TRBV5-8 | TRBD1 | TGTGCCAGCAGCTCTCCGGACAGGGTGATCGGCTACACCTTC | CASSSPDRVIGYTF
TRBJ1-1 | . | TRBV28 | TRBD1 | TGTGCCAGCAGTTTGCCGGGACAGATGAACACTGAAGCTTTCTTT | CASSLPGQMNTEAFF
TRBJ2-7 | . | TRBV7-9 | TRBD1 | TGTGCCAGCAGCTCCTCCGGGACAGCCTACGAGCAGTACTTC | CASSSSGTAYEQYF
TRBJ2-7 | . | TRBV11-2 | . | TGTGCCAGCAGCTTAGATAACCCCTATTACCCGATCTCCGGCGAGCAGTACTTC | CASSLDNPYYPISGEQYF
TRBJ2-2 | . | TRBV5-4 | TRBD2 | TGTGCCAGCAGCTTTACCGCGGGAGGACCCGGGGAGCTGTTTTTT | CASSFTAGGPGELFF
TRBJ2-1 | . | TRBV7-3 | TRBD2 | TGTGCCAGCAGCTTAACGAGCGGGGGGAGCTACAATGAGCAGTTCTTC | CASSLTSGGSYNEQFF
TRBJ2-2 | . | TRBV30 | TRBD2 | TGTGCCTGGACCGGGGGGACCGGGGAGCTGTTTTTT | CAWTGGTGELFF
TRBJ1-1 | . | TRBV7-9 | . | TGTGCCAGCAGCCCACTGGGTCGGGTGGCTGAAGCTTTCTTT | CASSPLGRVAEAFF
TRBJ2-7 | . | TRBV27 | TRBD1 | TGTGCCAGCAGTTTATCTGTCAGGACAGGGAACTTCTGGTACGAGCAGTACTTC | CASSLSVRTGNFWYEQYF
TRBJ2-1 | few | TRBV28 | . | TGTGCCAGCAGGATAGAAGGGGGTGAGCAGTTCTTC | CASRIEGGEQFF
TRBJ1-2 | . | TRBV5-6 | . | TGTGCCAGCAGCTTGGCCAGCATGCGGCCGAAGGGCTACACCTTC | CASSLASMRPKGYTF
TRBJ1-4 | . | TRBV7-9 | . | TGTGCCAGCAGGAACTCCCAGGCATTTAATGAAAAACTGTTTTTT | CASRNSQAFNEKLFF
TRBJ1-1 | . | TRBV18 | . | TGTGCCAGCTCACCACCGTATCGGGGGATGAACACTGAAGCTTTCTTT | CASSPPYRGMNTEAFF
TRBJ1-3 | . | TRBV5-4 | . | TGTGCCAGCAGCTTGGGTGGAGTTGGAGCCAGCTCTGGAAACACCATATATTTT | CASSLGGVGASSGNTIYF
TRBJ2-7 | . | TRBV6-1 | TRBD1 | TGTGCCAGCAGTGAAAGGGGACAGGGCCATTCCGAGCAGTACTTC | CASSERGQGHSEQYF
TRBJ1-4 | . | TRBV5-4 | . | TGTGCCAGCAGCTTGGGGGGCAGTTCAACTAATGAAAAACTGTTTTTT | CASSLGGSSTNEKLFF
TRBJ1-4 | . | TRBV7-9 | . | TGTGTGGATCTCAGCTTAAGGCGGGGGGGAAGTGAAAAACTGTTTTTT | CVDLSLRRGGSEKLFF
TRBJ2-3 | . | TRBV5-1 | TRBD2 | TGCGCCAGCAGCTTGGCTAGCGGGAGTTCCGCAGATACGCAGTATTTT | CASSLASGSSADTQYF
TRBJ1-4 | . | TRBV4-1 | TRBD1 | TGCGCCAGCAGCCCGCGGGACAGGGGGCTTTCTAATGAAAAACTGTTTTTT | CASSPRDRGLSNEKLFF
TRBJ1-3 | . | TRBV28 | . | TGTGCCAGCAATCCCTATGGGAGCGGAAACACCATATATTTT | CASNPYGSGNTIYF
TRBJ2-7 | . | TRBV6-5 | . | TGTGCCAGCATCTCCCCCGAGGGCTCCTACGAGCAGTACTTC | CASISPEGSYEQYF
TRBJ2-7 | . | TRBV28 | TRBD1 | TGTGCCAGCAGTTCCGGACAGGGGCCCTACGAGCAGTACTTC | CASSSGQGPYEQYF
TRBJ2-2 | once | TRBV28 | TRBD1 | TGTGCCAGCGAAGGATGGGACAGACGCACCGGGGAGCTGTTTTTT | CASEGWDRRTGELFF
TRBJ1-6 | . | TRBV7-9 | . | TGTGCCAGCAGCTTTACACAGGGTGGCGATTCACCCCTCCACTTT | CASSFTQGGDSPLHF
TRBJ2-2 | . | TRBV6-1 | . | TGTGCCAGCAGTGATCTGGGACGGGGGAGCACCGGGGAGCTGTTTTTT | CASSDLGRGSTGELFF
TRBJ1-1 | . | TRBV7-9 | . | TGTGCCAGCAGCCGTGGACAGTTATATGTCCCTGAAGCTTTCTTT | CASSRGQLYVPEAFF
TRBJ1-5 | . | TRBV15 | . | TGTGCCACCACCAGGGACTTGCGGCAGCCCCAGCATTTT | CATTRDLRQPQHF
TRBJ1-2 | few | TRBV9 | . | TGTGCCAGCAGCGTAGTGGTAGGGGATGGCTACACCTTC | CASSVVVGDGYTF
TRBJ2-5 | . | TRBV7-9 | TRBD1 | TGTGCCAGCAGCTCCCCTCCGGAGGACAGGGCAAAAGAGACCCAGTACTTC | CASSSPPEDRAKETQYF
TRBJ2-5 | . | TRBV6-1 | TRBD2 | TGTGCCAGCAGGAAGCGGGACGGTGAAGAGACCCAGTACTTC | CASRKRDGEETQYF
TRBJ1-5 | . | TRBV6-6 | TRBD1 | TGTGCCAGCAGTCCAGGACAGGGCCTCAATCAGCCCCAGCATTTT | CASSPGQGLNQPQHF
TRBJ2-7 | . | TRBV5-1 | . | TGCGCCAGCAGCTTAGGACGGGGAAGGGAGCAGTACTTC | CASSLGRGREQYF
TRBJ2-3 | . | TRBV5-1 | . | TGCGCCAGCAGCTTGATGGGGCGCCGGGGCACAGATACGCAGTATTTT | CASSLMGRRGTDTQYF
TRBJ1-2 | once | TRBV7-9 | . | TGTGCCAGCAGCCCAAACGCGGGGTATGGCTACACCTTC | CASSPNAGYGYTF
TRBJ2-7 | . | TRBV5-1 | TRBD2 | TGCGCCAGCAGCTTGGATGCGGGGGCCTACGAGCAGTACTTC | CASSLDAGAYEQYF
TRBJ1-4 | . | TRBV5-1 | . | TGCGCCAGCAGCAGGGGAGGGGTGGAAGCGGAAAAACTGTTTTTT | CASSRGGVEAEKLFF
TRBJ1-4 | few | TRBV5-1 | . | TGCGCCAGCAGCCAAGGACAGAACAGGGAAAAACTGTTTTTT | CASSQGQNREKLFF
TRBJ2-5 | . | TRBV7-8 | . | TGTGCCAGCAGAACGGACTTTAAAGAGACCCAGTACTTC | CASRTDFKETQYF
TRBJ2-7 | few | TRBV7-9 | . | TGTGCCAGCAGCCAGGTAGGGACAACCTACGAGCAGTACTTC | CASSQVGTTYEQYF
TRBJ1-2 | . | TRBV15 | . | TGTGCCACATCCGAGCGGGGATATGGCTACACCTTC | CATSERGYGYTF
TRBJ1-3 | . | TRBV4-1 | . | TGCGCCAGCAGCGCTATAACAGGGCCTGGAAACACCATATATTTT | CASSAITGPGNTIYF
TRBJ2-3 | . | TRBV2 | TRBD1 | TGTGCCAAGGGGGGACAGGGGAGGACAGATACGCAGTATTTT | CAKGGQGRTDTQYF
TRBJ2-3 | . | TRBV29-1 | . | TGCAGCGTTGAAGATCCCAGGGGCGGCACAGATACGCAGTATTTT | CSVEDPRGGTDTQYF
TRBJ1-5 | . | TRBV28 | . | TGTGCCAGCAGAGGGGTAGGGGTTGGACAGCCCCAGCATTTT | CASRGVGVGQPQHF
TRBJ2-5 | . | TRBV5-1 | . | TGCGCCAGCAGCTACAGGGTAGGAGAGACCCAGTACTTC | CASSYRVGETQYF
TRBJ2-7 | . | TRBV7-9 | . | TGTGCCAGCAGCTTCAGCTCCTACGAGCAGTACTTC | CASSFSSYEQYF
TRBJ1-2 | . | TRBV5-1 | . | TGCGCCAGCAGCCTTGGGACTGGGAGCGTCGGCTACACCTTC | CASSLGTGSVGYTF
TRBJ1-3 | . | TRBV5-4 | . | TGTGCCAGCAGCTTGGCCTCCAGGGGTTCTGGAAACACCATATATTTT | CASSLASRGSGNTIYF
TRBJ2-1 | . | TRBV6-4 | TRBD1 | TGTGCCAGCAGTGAGGGGACAGGAGTCCTAAAGCAGTTCTTC | CASSEGTGVLKQFF